The subject of this entry is one T cell receptor beta chain. This clonotype has only a few counts. The antigen this receptor binds is unknown. No per-base quality is available; no much larger clone lies one base away. Sequences SGHAT (CDR1) and FQNNGV (CDR2) are obtained from the germline V gene. V loses 1 base of germline sequence and J loses 6 bases, and the interval between the two ends is 11 bases. From cysteine to phenylalanine, the CDR3 is 14 amino acids long. The entry retains the CDR3 DNA only, 42 bases that are in frame from base 1. The data originate from a study of T-cell reconstitution after alpha-beta-depleted transplantation in children (dated by TCRdb to the mid-2010s). Looking at the study overall: T-cell immune reconstitution after TCRalphabeta/CD19-depleted allogeneic hematopoietic cell transplantation in children was quantitatively tracked in the study by means of TCR repertoire profiling.

The treatment or condition label on this specimen signifies: allogeneic hematopoietic cell transplantation with graft depleted of TCRalphabeta T cells and CD19 B cells. Transplant recipients were children who received TCRalphabeta/CD19-depleted allogeneic hematopoietic cell grafts. Receptor amplification or capture employed PCR. The instrument given in TCRdb is Illumina HiSeq 2500. Molecular barcoding was employed in the preparation of TCR libraries, with unique molecular identifiers being used to normalize TCRbeta repertoire quantification. The raw public data were reprocessed by TCRdb itself: fastp quality trimming at Q25, MiXCR clonotype calling, in-frame beta chains only. One record per CDR3 amino acid sequence lists the most common genes and DNA. The sample table lists fewer than 700,000 distinct CDR3 sequences, 10% to 15% of them with a count of one. Around 2% of the sample belongs to the ten largest clones.

Points the paper makes about the study in general: About two months after transplant, the apparently early recovery of alphabetaT-cell counts reportedly depended on just several hundred clones that had expanded rapidly and came from non-depleted graft cells. Over subsequent months, a decline in hyperexpanded clone frequencies was noted, and after one year, T-cell counts and TCRbeta diversity were mostly ascribed to newly produced T cells. In some patients, high TCRbeta diversity at day 60 was attributed to recipient T cells and intrathymic progenitors that had survived conditioning.

Recombination linked TRBV11-2 to TRBJ2-3; no D gene can be assigned with confidence. The receptor was isolated from a male patient under 18 who had a stem cell transplant for acute myeloid leukemia, so the T cells may come from the graft donor. The sample here was PBMCs, mostly from graft donor cells, taken 360 days after TCRalphabeta/CD19-depleted stem cell transplant. The CDR3 here reads CASSLVPLGDTQYF. The nucleotides read TGTGCCAGCAGCTTAGTTCCCCTGGGGGATACGCAGTATTTT. With the rest looked up from the reference TRBV11-2 and TRBJ2-3 genes rather than sequenced, the full variable domain is EAGVAQSPRYKIIEKRQSVAFWCNPISGHATLYWYQQILGQGPKLLIQFQNNGVVDDSQLPKDRFSAERLKGVDSTLKIQPAKLEDSAVYLCASSLVPLGDTQYFGPGTRLTVL.